The 23 T cell receptor beta chains presented below share a single source sample, sequenced in a study of OX40 agonist ivuxolimab in advanced cancers. Profiling relied on immunoSEQ multiplex PCR, and the TCRdb table lists in-frame clones only, not all of them. The sample records some 80,000 clones, about 89% being singletons. The source material was CD4+ or CD8+ T cells sorted from blood, sampled in a trial of the OX40 agonist ivuxolimab. The source of these receptors is an adult with an advanced solid tumor such as melanoma, head and neck, liver or kidney cancer.

V usage is TRBV6-1 and J usage is TRBJ2-6, with 9 bases that match TRBD2. V shed 4 bases, J shed 4 bases, and the junction held 11 bases outside the gene matches. Germline V gives CDR1 MNHNS, CDR2 SASEGT. There are 18 residues in the CDR3. CDR3 DNA: TGTGCCAGCAGTGGGAGACTAGCGGCGGTCCGAGGGGCCAACGTCCTGACTTTC. This gives the protein CASSGRLAAVRGANVLTF.

The V gene is TRBV10-3, the J gene TRBJ1-5; 7 bases line up with TRBD1. Germline V gene lookup returns CDR1 ENHRY and CDR2 SYGVKD. The CDR3 extends over 13 amino acids. Trimming at V came to 10 bases and at J to 5 bases, leaving 8 bases not matched to a gene. The DNA for the CDR3 is TGTGCCACCCACGACAGGGACGATCAGCCCCAGCATTTT. Protein sequence: CATHDRDDQPQHF.

This chain connects TRBV2 to TRBJ2-7; possibly TRBD1 or TRBD2 for D (6 bases each). The germline V gene has CDR1 SNHLY and CDR2 FYNNEI. This CDR3 region has 13 residues. Trimming took 2 bases from V and 5 from J, leaving 10 bases between them. The CDR3 spells CASSERGDHEQYF. CDR3 sequence (DNA): TGTGCCAGCAGTGAAAGGGGGGACCACGAGCAGTACTTC.

The genes are TRBV10-1 and TRBJ2-2; TRBD2 aligns across 13 bases. With V trimmed by 0 bases and J by 5 bases, 3 bases remained unmatched. The CDR3 runs 17 residues. Germline CDR1 WNHNN, CDR2 SYGVQD (reference sequence). The CDR3 loop is CASSESGTSGITGELFF. The CDR3 DNA reads TGCGCCAGCAGTGAGTCGGGGACTAGCGGGATTACCGGGGAGCTGTTTTTT.

This clone came up once. The chain joins TRBV28 to TRBJ2-5; D not resolved. The ends were cut back, 5 bases at V and 5 bases at J, with 6 bases in the middle. The germline V gene encodes CDR1 MDHEN and CDR2 SYDVKM. The CDR3 is 11 amino acids. CDR3 DNA sequence: TGTGCCAGCAGTCGCAGGGAGACCCAGTACTTC. Translation: CASSRRETQYF.

This clone has a handful of counts. The genes are TRBV6-5 and TRBJ1-5, with D perhaps TRBD1 (5 bases). Germline assignment: CDR1 MNHEY and CDR2 SVGAGI. The CDR3 contains 14 residues. Trimming stripped 6 bases from V and 0 bases from J, with 9 bases between. CDR3 sequence reads: CASRLTASNQPQHF. CDR3 coding DNA: TGTGCCAGCAGACTGACAGCTAGCAATCAGCCCCAGCATTTT.

This clone was picked up one time. CDR3 nucleotides: TGCGCCAGCAGCGAGCAGGGACTAGCCATGGATACGCAGTATTTT. Protein product: CASSEQGLAMDTQYF. The V call is TRBV5-1, the J call TRBJ2-3; 9 nucleotides align to TRBD2. CDR1 is SGHRS and CDR2 is YFSETQ in the germline V gene. There are 15 residues in the CDR3. Trimming took 4 bases from V and 6 from J; bases not matched to a gene: 9.

This chain joins TRBV27 and TRBJ1-5, with D possibly TRBD1 on 5 matching bases. CDR1 MNHEY and CDR2 SMNVEV come from the germline V gene (reference sequence). V shed 1 base and J shed 7 bases, with 17 bases lying between them. The CDR3 contains 16 residues. The CDR3 DNA reads TGTGCCAGCAGTTTATGGGGTATGGGGGACGGCCAGCCCCAGCATTTT. The encoded protein is CASSLWGMGDGQPQHF.

The chain employs TRBV19 and TRBJ1-5, with TRBD1 as a possible D gene (5 bases). The V end was cut by 7 bases, the J end by 2 bases, with 15 bases between. CDR3 length: 15 residues. CDR1 and CDR2 from the germline V gene are LNHDA and SQIVND (reference sequence). The CDR3 spells CASKYEGRGNQPQHF. The CDR3 nucleotides read TGTGCCAGTAAGTATGAGGGCAGGGGCAATCAGCCCCAGCATTTT. Based on the CDR3 plus reference TRBV19 and TRBJ1-5, the full variable domain is DGGITQSPKYLFRKEGQNVTLSCEQNLNHDAMYWYRQDPGQGLRLIYYSQIVNDFQKGDIAEGYSVSREKKESFPLTVTSAQKNPTAFYLCASKYEGRGNQPQHFGDGTRLSIL.

The chain couples TRBV5-4 to TRBJ2-5, with 11 bases matching TRBD2. CDR1 is SGHNT and CDR2 is YYREEE in the germline V gene (reference sequence). The J segment lost 5 bases and the V segment lost 4 bases, leaving 7 bases of the junction unmatched. CDR3 length: 15 amino acids. The CDR3 nucleotides are TGTGCCAGCAGCCTTATAGCGGGAGGGCCGGAGACCCAGTACTTC. This codes for CASSLIAGGPETQYF.

The chain is built from TRBV19 and TRBJ2-3; 14 bases are shared with TRBD2. The CDR3 is made up of 20 amino acids. Germline V lookup: CDR1 LNHDA, CDR2 SQIVND (reference sequence). The ends lost 3 bases at V and 1 base at J; junction bases unmatched: 12. CDR3 amino acids: CASSMMARLAGGIGTDTQYF. The CDR3 bases are TGTGCCAGTAGTATGATGGCGAGACTAGCGGGAGGGATTGGCACAGATACGCAGTATTTT.

This clone was recorded once. The chain combines TRBV10-3 with TRBJ1-2; weak D call: TRBD1 (5 bases). The CDR3 contains 16 residues. Germline V gene data show CDR1 as ENHRY and CDR2 as SYGVKD. The ends were cut back, 6 bases at V and 0 bases at J, with 17 bases in the middle. The CDR3: CAIRGSGGASNYGYTF. CDR3 DNA sequence: TGTGCCATCAGGGGGAGTGGTGGGGCCTCTAACTATGGCTACACCTTC.

Here the CDR3 reads CASRRPQGGGELFF. The CDR3 bases are TGTGCCAGCAGGCGCCCCCAGGGAGGCGGGGAGCTGTTTTTT. The gene calls are TRBV6-5 and TRBJ2-2; TRBD2 might be the D (6 bases). V was trimmed by 6 bases and J by 7 bases, leaving 15 bases between them. The CDR3 consists of 14 residues. Germline-derived CDR1 and CDR2 are MNHEY and SVGAGI.

The gene calls are TRBV7-2 and TRBJ2-7; D is possibly TRBD1 or TRBD2 (5 bases each). The CDR3 has 16 amino acids. Germline values: CDR1 SGHTA, CDR2 FQGNSA. Trimming shortened V by 5 bases and J by 2 bases, and 19 bases separated the two germline ends. The CDR3 reads CASSESGTLGTYEQYF. The CDR3 nucleotides read TGTGCCAGCAGCGAATCCGGGACGCTCGGAACCTACGAGCAGTACTTC.

The CDR3 sequence: CASSVGGGPGNEQFF. As DNA, the CDR3 is TGTGCCAGCAGCGTAGGGGGAGGGCCCGGCAATGAGCAGTTCTTC. The V gene is TRBV9, the J gene TRBJ2-1, with 7 positions matching TRBD2. This CDR3 region has 15 residues. CDR1 is SGDLS and CDR2 is YYNGEE in the germline V gene. J was trimmed by 6 bases and V by 0 bases; bases with no gene match: 6.

The chain links TRBV7-9 to TRBJ2-5; D possibly corresponds to TRBD2 (5 bases). V was clipped by 1 base and J by 5 bases, with 14 bases between them. CDR1 and CDR2 (germline): SEHNR, FQNEAQ (reference sequence). This CDR3 has 15 amino acids. In DNA form, the CDR3 reads TGTGCCAGCAGCTTAGGAGGTGGGAGTAAGGAGACCCAGTACTTC. Its protein product is CASSLGGGSKETQYF. Full variable domain (outside the CDR3, taken from reference TRBV7-9 and TRBJ2-5): DTGVSQNPRHKITKRGQNVTFRCDPISEHNRLYWYRQTLGQGPEFLTYFQNEAQLEKSRLLSDRFSAERPKGSFSTLEIQRTEQGDSAMYLCASSLGGGSKETQYFGPGTRLLVL.

The chain joins TRBV11-2 to TRBJ1-1, with D unclear. The CDR3 spans 13 residues. Trimming shortened V by 6 bases and J by 0 bases, and 8 bases separated the two germline ends. CDR1 SGHAT and CDR2 FQNNGV come from the germline V gene. The CDR3 DNA reads TGTGCCAGCAGGGACCAGATGAACACTGAAGCTTTCTTT. Translation: CASRDQMNTEAFF. Variable domain in full (rest from reference TRBV11-2 and TRBJ1-1): EAGVAQSPRYKIIEKRQSVAFWCNPISGHATLYWYQQILGQGPKLLIQFQNNGVVDDSQLPKDRFSAERLKGVDSTLKIQPAKLEDSAVYLCASRDQMNTEAFFGQGTRLTVV.

This rearrangement joins TRBV6-1 to TRBJ1-1, with a weak D call TRBD1 (6 bases). Trimming shortened V by 3 bases and J by 4 bases, and 12 bases separated the two germline ends. The CDR3 is made up of 14 amino acids. Germline CDR1 and CDR2: MNHNS and SASEGT. For the CDR3, the DNA is TGTGCCAGCAGTGAGGGGGGGGCGATCACTGAAGCTTTCTTT. This codes for CASSEGGAITEAFF.

This sequence joins TRBV5-1 and TRBJ2-6; D call uncertain. Germline V gene lookup returns CDR1 SGHRS and CDR2 YFSETQ. The V gene lost 2 bases and the J gene lost 1 base, with 10 bases spanning the gap. CDR3 length equals 16 residues. The CDR3 spells CASSFRSGSGANVLTF. The DNA for the CDR3 is TGCGCCAGCAGCTTCCGATCGGGTTCTGGGGCCAACGTCCTGACTTTC.

This clone has just a few counts. This chain joins TRBV6-1 and TRBJ2-5; the D call may be TRBD1 or TRBD2 (5 bases each). Germline V gives CDR1 MNHNS, CDR2 SASEGT. V lost 2 bases, J lost 9 bases, and 22 bases lay in between. The CDR3 covers 16 residues. The DNA for the CDR3 is TGTGCCAGCAGTGAATTCCCCGGGACCGACCCCATGGCCCAGTACTTC. It yields the protein CASSEFPGTDPMAQYF.

J is TRBJ1-4 and V is TRBV19; 7 nucleotides line up with TRBD1. CDR1 is LNHDA and CDR2 is SQIVND in the germline V gene (reference sequence). The CDR3 loop spans 16 amino acids. Trimming at V came to 5 bases and at J to 5 bases, leaving 11 bases not matched to a gene. CDR3 nucleotide sequence: TGTGCCAGTAGTGCGCGCGAGACAGGGAAAAATGAAAAACTGTTTTTT. It yields the protein CASSARETGKNEKLFF.

The rearrangement uses TRBV9 and TRBJ1-2; a weak D match, TRBD1 (6 bases). The V gene's germline CDR1 is SGDLS and CDR2 YYNGEE. The CDR3 is made up of 14 amino acids. The V gene lost 2 bases and the J gene lost 4 bases, with 12 bases spanning the gap. In DNA, the CDR3 is TGTGCCAGCAGCGTCAACAGGGCCTCCTATGGCTACACCTTC. This translates into CASSVNRASYGYTF.

This chain uses TRBV15 with TRBJ1-1; TRBD1 might be the D (5 bases). Germline V gene data show CDR1 as LNHNV and CDR2 as YYDKDF (reference sequence). The CDR3 length is 14 residues. The V end was cut by 0 bases, the J end by 3 bases, with 8 bases between. CDR3 loop: CATSRERGDTEAFF. The CDR3 region has the DNA TGTGCCACCAGCAGAGAAAGGGGTGACACTGAAGCTTTCTTT.